The 30 T cell receptor beta chains in this list originate from one sample, sequenced in a study of cytomegalovirus exposure and HLA in healthy donors. Both 60 Vbeta primers and 13 Jbeta primers went into the PCR. Clones were sequenced by immunoSEQ multiplex PCR, and TCRdb holds only the in-frame ones, with some missing. This sample's clone table lists around 150,000 clones. The specimen sequenced was PBMCs. Receptor source: a man between 25 and 39 years old in good health and CMV-seronegative.

Turning to this clone: One end of the junction does not line up with germline, which may come from a read error. This chain joins TRBV2 and TRBJ2-6; possibly TRBD1 for D (6 bases). The CDR3 sequence is 15 residues long. Germline loops: CDR1 SNHLY, CDR2 FYNNEI. The CDR3 region is CSSSTRGSGANVLTF. DNA for the CDR3: TGTTCCAGCTCTACCAGGGGCTCTGGGGCCAACGTCCTGACTTTC. Together with reference TRBV2 and TRBJ2-6, the CDR3 gives the full variable domain: EPEVTQTPSHQVTQMGQEVILRCVPISNHLYFYWYRQILGQKVEFLVSFYNNEISEKSEIFDDQFSVERPDGSNFTLKIRSTKLEDSAMYFCSSSTRGSGANVLTFGAGSRLTVL.

The chain joins TRBV5-5 to TRBJ1-3; D is uncertain. The length of the CDR3 is 15 residues. V lost 2 bases and J 4 bases, leaving 13 bases between the germline ends. Germline CDR1 and CDR2: SGHKS and YYEKEE (reference sequence). For the CDR3, the DNA is TGTGCCAGCAGCTTATCAATAGCATCCGGAAACACCATATATTTT. It yields the protein CASSLSIASGNTIYF.

This sequence joins TRBV29-1 and TRBJ2-3; 12 bases align to TRBD1. The CDR3 totals 15 residues. Germline V gives CDR1 SQVTM, CDR2 ANQGSEA. V shed 3 bases and J 5 bases; nucleotides not matched to a gene: 6. CDR3 protein: CSVDPGQGAGDTQYF. CDR3 DNA sequence: TGCAGCGTTGATCCGGGACAGGGGGCGGGAGATACGCAGTATTTT.

The chain links TRBV18 to TRBJ1-2; 9 bases align to TRBD1. This CDR3 has 16 residues. Looked up from germline, CDR1 is KGHSH and CDR2 is LQKENI. V trimming: 3 bases; J trimming: 10 bases; junction bases outside the gene matches: 15. The CDR3 bases are TGTGCCAGCTCACCTTCCCTCGACAGGGGGGCATACCACTACACCTTC. Protein: CASSPSLDRGAYHYTF.

The J gene is TRBJ1-2, the V gene TRBV5-8; TRBD1 agrees at 8 bases. The CDR3 is made up of 16 amino acids. J lost 1 base, V lost 0 bases, and 5 bases had no gene match. Germline V CDR1 and CDR2: SGHTS, YDEGEE. The DNA for the CDR3 is TGTGCCAGCAGCTTGGGCGGGACAGGTATTAACTATGGCTACACCTTC. Translating gives CASSLGGTGINYGYTF.

The chain is built from TRBV5-1 and TRBJ2-3; D gene unclear. V gave up 2 bases and J gave up 0 bases, with 10 bases separating them. The germline V gene has CDR1 SGHRS and CDR2 YFSETQ. The CDR3 consists of 15 residues. In DNA, the CDR3 is TGCGCCAGCAGCTTTAACCCAGGTAGCACAGATACGCAGTATTTT. Encoded protein: CASSFNPGSTDTQYF.

J is TRBJ1-5 and V is TRBV12-5; D not resolved. CDR1 and CDR2 (germline): LGHNT, FRNRAP. Trimming removed 0 bases from V and 0 bases from J, with 27 bases in between. This CDR3 spans 22 amino acids. CDR3 in amino acids: CASGLVHPLGGRTFYSNQPQHF. CDR3 nucleotides: TGTGCTAGTGGTTTGGTCCACCCCTTGGGAGGCCGAACCTTCTATAGCAATCAGCCCCAGCATTTT. Together with reference TRBV12-5 and TRBJ1-5, the CDR3 gives the full variable domain: DARVTQTPRHKVTEMGQEVTMRCQPILGHNTVFWYRQTMMQGLELLAYFRNRAPLDDSGMPKDRFSAEMPDATLATLKIQPSEPRDSAVYFCASGLVHPLGGRTFYSNQPQHFGDGTRLSIL.

The chain employs TRBV6-4 and TRBJ2-1; unclear D gene. Trimming left V 0 bases short and J 0 bases short, with 12 bases between. The germline gives CDR1 MRHNA, CDR2 SNTAGT. The CDR3 is made up of 17 amino acids. The CDR3 loop is CASSDSMTASSYNEQFF. The CDR3 DNA sequence: TGTGCCAGCAGTGACTCGATGACTGCCAGCTCCTACAATGAGCAGTTCTTC.

The V and J genes are TRBV5-1 and TRBJ1-5; no clear D. This CDR3 region has 15 residues. V was pared by 0 bases and J by 6 bases, with 13 bases between. Germline V lookup: CDR1 SGHRS, CDR2 YFSETQ. In DNA form, the CDR3 reads TGCGCCAGCAGCTTGGGGGGAGGGTATGGTCAGCCCCAGCATTTT. Translation: CASSLGGGYGQPQHF.

CDR3 bases: TGTGCCAGCAGTGGAGGTCCGGGAGGTGAGCAGTTCTTC. Translation: CASSGGPGGEQFF. The chain uses TRBV6-4 and TRBJ2-1, with 7 bases aligning to TRBD2. Germline V gene sequence: CDR1 MRHNA, CDR2 SNTAGT. Unmatched junction bases numbered 6, after V lost 4 bases and J lost 9 bases. This CDR3 comprises 13 residues.

The V call is TRBV7-3, the J call TRBJ2-3; D might be TRBD1 (6 bases). With 5 bases removed from V and 4 bases from J, the gap between germline ends came to 19 bases. Germline CDR1 SGHTA, CDR2 FQGTGA. The CDR3 has 16 residues. CDR3 in DNA: TGTGCCAGCAGCCGAGGGACAATTTCCTCCGCAGATACGCAGTATTTT. It encodes CASSRGTISSADTQYF. Based on the CDR3 plus reference TRBV7-3 and TRBJ2-3, the full variable domain is GAGVSQTPSNKVTEKGKYVELRCDPISGHTALYWYRQSLGQGPEFLIYFQGTGAADDSGLPNDRFFAVRPEGSVSTLKIQRTERGDSAVYLCASSRGTISSADTQYFGPGTRLTVL.

The V and J genes are TRBV4-1 and TRBJ1-2; 9 positions match TRBD1. V gave up 1 base and J gave up 4 bases; unmatched junction bases: 10. This CDR3 contains 17 residues. CDR1 and CDR2 (germline): MGHRA, YSYEKL. This chain's CDR3 is CASSQAVDRGRSYGYTF. The CDR3, as DNA: TGCGCCAGCAGCCAAGCCGTGGACAGGGGACGGAGCTATGGCTACACCTTC.

The chain has TRBV29-1 and TRBJ1-1, with D possibly TRBD1 on 6 matching bases. CDR1 and CDR2 (germline): SQVTM, ANQGSEA. Trimming took 7 bases from V and 0 from J, leaving 18 bases between them. This CDR3 contains 15 residues. CDR3 nucleotide sequence: TGCAGCGCTGGGCCGGGACATGGCATGAACACTGAAGCTTTCTTT. Encoded protein: CSAGPGHGMNTEAFF.

The gene calls are TRBV5-4 and TRBJ1-1; tentatively, D is TRBD1 (6 bases). V lost 5 bases to trimming and J lost 7 bases, with 9 bases between them. This CDR3 has 11 amino acids. The germline V gene has CDR1 SGHNT and CDR2 YYREEE (reference sequence). CDR3 sequence reads: CASRSGDEAFF. CDR3 nucleotide sequence: TGTGCCAGCAGGTCAGGGGATGAAGCTTTCTTT.

The CDR3 sequence is CASSLGGVHIQYF. CDR3 DNA sequence: TGTGCCAGCAGCTTGGGGGGGGTACACATTCAGTACTTC. This chain uses TRBV5-6 with TRBJ2-4; TRBD2 is a possible D gene (6 bases). V dropped 0 bases and J dropped 8 bases, with 9 bases sitting between them. The length of the CDR3 is 13 residues. CDR1 and CDR2 (germline): SGHDT, YYEEEE.

The chain carries TRBV9 and TRBJ2-7, with TRBD1 matching 7 bases. The ends lost 4 bases at V and 0 bases at J; junction bases unmatched: 7. Looked up from germline, CDR1 is SGDLS and CDR2 is YYNGEE. The CDR3 covers 15 residues. CDR3: CASSFLGGPSYEQYF. The CDR3 DNA follows: TGTGCCAGCAGCTTCTTAGGGGGCCCCTCCTACGAGCAGTACTTC.

V usage is TRBV5-1 and J usage is TRBJ2-1; perhaps TRBD1 as D (6 bases). Germline CDR1 and CDR2: SGHRS and YFSETQ. Trimming took 6 bases from V and 4 from J, leaving 17 bases between them. The CDR3 loop spans 15 amino acids. The DNA of the CDR3 is TGCGCCAGCACCATCCAGGGGCGACCTTACAATGAGCAGTTCTTC. This gives the protein CASTIQGRPYNEQFF.

The chain is built from TRBV5-1 and TRBJ2-2; 11 bases line up with TRBD2. V lost 2 bases and J lost 2; bases outside the gene matches: 2. The CDR3 loop spans 16 amino acids. CDR1 and CDR2 from the germline V gene are SGHRS and YFSETQ. CDR3 in DNA: TGCGCCAGCAGCTTACGACTAGCGGGAAACACCGGGGAGCTGTTTTTT. Its translation is CASSLRLAGNTGELFF.

The V call is TRBV29-1, the J call TRBJ2-2; D is ambiguous. The CDR3 consists of 11 residues. CDR1 SQVTM and CDR2 ANQGSEA come from the germline V gene. With 4 bases removed from V and 6 bases from J, the gap between germline ends came to 6 bases. CDR3 coding DNA: TGCAGCGTTGGCCGCGCCGGGGAGCTGTTTTTT. Translating gives CSVGRAGELFF.

V usage is TRBV6-1 and J usage is TRBJ2-5; the match to TRBD2 covers 13 bases. The better agreement between TRBJ2-7 and the DNA end casts doubt on the J call. The CDR3 sequence is 14 residues long. Germline V gene lookup returns CDR1 MNHNS and CDR2 SASEGT. The CDR3 loop is CASSWTSGRYEQYF. The CDR3 DNA reads as TGTGCCAGCAGCTGGACTAGCGGGAGATACGAGCAGTACTTC.

The chain links TRBV29-1 to TRBJ2-7, with TRBD2 matching over 14 bases. The CDR3 is 14 residues long. CDR1 and CDR2 (germline): SQVTM, ANQGSEA. The CDR3 reads CGARDGTSGSEQYF. The DNA for the CDR3 is TGCGGCGCGAGGGACGGGACTAGCGGGAGCGAGCAGTACTTC.

The J gene is TRBJ1-4, the V gene TRBV5-6; a possible D gene is TRBD1 (6 bases). The CDR3 spans 13 residues. The V end lost 2 bases, the J end lost 8 bases, and 10 bases lay between the germline ends. CDR1 and CDR2 from the germline V gene are SGHDT and YYEEEE. The CDR3 is CASSLTGREKLFF. As DNA, the CDR3 is TGTGCCAGCAGCTTAACAGGGCGGGAAAAACTGTTTTTT.

The V and J genes are TRBV6-5 and TRBJ1-1; 7 nucleotides agree with TRBD1. With 5 bases clipped from V and 5 bases from J, the junction kept 5 bases outside the gene matches. The CDR3 is 13 amino acids. Germline CDR1 reads MNHEY; CDR2 reads SVGAGI. The CDR3 sequence is CASSHRGQTEAFF. The DNA of the CDR3 is TGTGCCAGCAGTCACAGGGGTCAGACTGAAGCTTTCTTT.

V usage is TRBV19 and J usage is TRBJ2-2, with TRBD2 matching over 12 bases. Germline V gives CDR1 LNHDA, CDR2 SQIVND (reference sequence). V lost 4 bases to trimming and J lost 3 bases; unmatched junction nucleotides: 0. This CDR3 contains 15 residues. CDR3 sequence: CASSRLAGDTGELFF. For the CDR3, the DNA is TGTGCCAGTAGTAGACTAGCGGGAGACACCGGGGAGCTGTTTTTT.

The genes are TRBV5-8 and TRBJ1-1; D may be TRBD1 (5 bases). CDR3 length equals 13 residues. Trimming shortened V by 1 base and J by 1 base, and 5 bases separated the two germline ends. Germline V gene data show CDR1 as SGHTS and CDR2 as YDEGEE. The CDR3 DNA reads TGTGCCAGCAGCTTGACAGGGAACACTGAAGCTTTCTTT. Encoded protein: CASSLTGNTEAFF.

V gene TRBV19 combines with J gene TRBJ2-1; possibly TRBD2 for D (5 bases). The CDR3 sequence is 15 residues long. V gave up 3 bases and J gave up 2 bases, with 11 bases separating them. The germline gives CDR1 LNHDA, CDR2 SQIVND (reference sequence). The CDR3 sequence is CASSMGDLTYNEQFF. In nucleotides, the CDR3 is TGTGCCAGTAGTATGGGAGATCTCACCTACAATGAGCAGTTCTTC.

The chain combines TRBV19 with TRBJ1-1; D unclear. The CDR3 runs 15 residues. Germline assignment: CDR1 LNHDA and CDR2 SQIVND (reference sequence). Trimming removed 0 bases at V and 1 base at J, with 9 bases between. The CDR3 here is CASSIDPGPNTEAFF. The DNA for the CDR3 is TGTGCCAGTAGTATAGATCCTGGGCCGAACACTGAAGCTTTCTTT.

The CDR3 DNA reads as TGTGCCAGTAGTTCGAACAGGGGGCTGATGGAGACCCAGTACTTC. Its translation: CASSSNRGLMETQYF. The chain is built from TRBV19 and TRBJ2-5; 9 bases match TRBD1. The CDR3 runs to 15 residues. V trimming: 5 bases; J trimming: 5 bases; junction bases outside the gene matches: 9. Looked up from germline, CDR1 is LNHDA and CDR2 is SQIVND (reference sequence).

V gene TRBV5-4 combines with J gene TRBJ2-6; 9 bases match TRBD1. Germline CDR1 SGHNT, CDR2 YYREEE (reference sequence). The junction had 5 bases not matched to a gene; V was cut back by 4 bases and J by 3 bases. The CDR3 consists of 16 residues. CDR3 protein: CASSPQGAGGANVLTF. DNA for the CDR3: TGTGCCAGCAGCCCACAGGGGGCAGGTGGGGCCAACGTCCTGACTTTC.

The chain is built from TRBV18 and TRBJ1-1; no clear D gene. V lost 3 bases, J lost 1 base, and 12 bases lay in between. Germline CDR1 is KGHSH and CDR2 is LQKENI. The CDR3 runs to 15 residues. CDR3 sequence: CASSPEGFRNTEAFF. In DNA form, the CDR3 reads TGTGCCAGCTCACCGGAGGGATTCAGGAACACTGAAGCTTTCTTT.